This TCR beta chain is drawn from a study of regulatory T cells in long-lasting Graves disease. This clonotype has a count of ten or more. Relying on iRepertoire HTBI primers and Arm-PCR of CDR3 regions, the team built TCR beta libraries. TCRdb redid the calling of the multiplex PCR reads with MiXCR, one entry per CDR3 protein. Of around 470,000 distinct CDR3 sequences in the sample, 14% were seen once. Germline loops: CDR1 SNHLY, CDR2 FYNNEI. There are 11 residues in the CDR3. V shed 4 bases and J shed 5 bases, with 6 bases lying between them. The sample's time point: newly diagnosed GD, antithyroid drugs for less than 3 months. From RNA extracted from PBMCs, the TCR library was made. These same data were also listed under a study on T cells in Graves' hyperthyroidism and ophthalmopathy.

This sequence originates from a woman aged 45-65 years with Graves disease. The sample consisted of peripheral blood mononuclear cells (PBMCs), taken at new diagnosis, from a patient treated with antithyroid drugs. The chain couples TRBV2 to TRBJ2-7; D is undetermined. The CDR3 region has the DNA TGTGCCAGCAGTGCTTGGGACGAGCAGTACTTC. Translated, it gives CASSAWDEQYF.